The clone carrying this T cell receptor beta chain was observed a handful of times. Its antigen is unknown. These data come from a study of CD8 T cells in ankylosing spondylitis. The V end lost 6 bases, the J end lost 1 base, and 15 bases lay between the germline ends. The V gene's germline CDR1 is MNHNS and CDR2 SASEGT. The CDR3 is 15 residues long. General study points: Prior work had noted some motif variants in reactive arthritis blood and synovial fluid. Significant enrichment of disease-linked clones was reportedly seen in matched ankylosing spondylitis synovial fluid. Fewer than ten highly homologous variants made up a TCR beta motif that seemed to typify ankylosing spondylitis blood.

A quantitative 5'-RACE method, one with molecular barcodes, was used to make TCR beta libraries. TCRdb called the 5' RACE reads again in MiXCR, with one record for every CDR3 protein. The table shows some 300,000 distinct CDR3 sequences, with around 20% occurring only once. The sequenced material came from blood, either unsorted or a sorted T cell fraction (not recorded which). V and J are TRBV6-1 and TRBJ1-1; no firm D call. This TCR came from a female donor with ankylosing spondylitis or in good health (not recorded which). CDR3 sequence: CASSPRFAANTEAFF. The CDR3 DNA reads as TGTGCCAGCAGCCCCCGTTTTGCAGCGAACACTGAAGCTTTCTTT.